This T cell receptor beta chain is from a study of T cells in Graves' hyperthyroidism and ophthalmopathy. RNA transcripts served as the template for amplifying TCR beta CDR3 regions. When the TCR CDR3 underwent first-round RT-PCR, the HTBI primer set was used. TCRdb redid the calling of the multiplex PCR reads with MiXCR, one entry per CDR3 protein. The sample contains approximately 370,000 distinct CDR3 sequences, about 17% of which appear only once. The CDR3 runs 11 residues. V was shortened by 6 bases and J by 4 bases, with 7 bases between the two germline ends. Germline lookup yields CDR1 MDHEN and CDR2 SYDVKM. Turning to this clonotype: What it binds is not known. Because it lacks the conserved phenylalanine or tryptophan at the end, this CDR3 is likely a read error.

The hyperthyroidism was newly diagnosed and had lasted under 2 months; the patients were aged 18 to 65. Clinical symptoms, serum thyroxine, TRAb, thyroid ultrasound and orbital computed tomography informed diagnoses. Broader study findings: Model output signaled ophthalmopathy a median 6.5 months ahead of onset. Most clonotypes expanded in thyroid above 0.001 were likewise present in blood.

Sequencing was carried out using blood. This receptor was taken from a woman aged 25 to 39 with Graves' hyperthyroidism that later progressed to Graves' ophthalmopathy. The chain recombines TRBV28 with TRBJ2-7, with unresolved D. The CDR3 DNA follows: TGTGCCAGCAGAGAGAGTTACGAGCAGTACTCC. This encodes CASRESYEQYS.